The 24 T cell receptor beta chains listed next were all sequenced from one sample in a study of blood T cell repertoires in COVID-19. Sequencing was performed with immunoSEQ multiplex PCR; in TCRdb, only in-frame clones are kept and a portion is missing. The repertoire includes 250,000 to 350,000 clones, approximately 89% of them detected once, and less than 3.5% sits in the top ten. Sequencing was performed on PBMCs or T cells enriched from blood (not recorded which). The receptors stem from a woman aged 45 to 65 who had been exposed to COVID-19.

This chain connects TRBV9 to TRBJ2-7; the match to TRBD1 covers 8 bases. Unmatched junction bases numbered 6, after V lost 5 bases and J lost 2 bases. Germline loops: CDR1 SGDLS, CDR2 YYNGEE. CDR3 size: 14 residues. The CDR3 DNA sequence: TGTGCCAGCAGTCCTGGACAGGGAGCCTACGAGCAGTACTTC. Its translation is CASSPGQGAYEQYF.

This chain connects TRBV3-1 (or the pseudogene TRBV3-2) to TRBJ2-7; TRBD2 agrees at 7 bases. J was trimmed by 4 bases and V by 4 bases; bases with no gene match: 4. This CDR3 region has 13 residues. CDR1 and CDR2 (germline): LGHDT, YNNKEL (reference sequence). The CDR3 loop is CASSRLGGYEQYF. Written as DNA, the CDR3 is TGTGCCAGCAGCCGCCTGGGGGGGTACGAGCAGTACTTC.

This rearrangement joins TRBV24-1 to TRBJ2-5; 9 nucleotides match TRBD1. Trimming at V came to 5 bases and at J to 4 bases, leaving 7 bases not matched to a gene. The CDR3 has 15 residues. Germline CDR1 reads KGHDR; CDR2 reads SFDVKD. CDR3 DNA: TGTGCCACCAGTGGTGGGACAGGGTTCCCAGAGACCCAGTACTTC. It translates to CATSGGTGFPETQYF.

The V call is TRBV19, the J call TRBJ2-4; D is undetermined. Looked up from germline, CDR1 is LNHDA and CDR2 is SQIVND (reference sequence). V lost 4 bases and J lost 2, with 15 bases in between. CDR3 length: 16 residues. The CDR3 DNA is TGTGCCAGTAGTACCCCCCTGCTGGGCTCCAAAAACATTCAGTACTTC. Its translation: CASSTPLLGSKNIQYF.

The chain recombines TRBV24-1 with TRBJ2-6; D is uncertain. Trimming removed 3 bases at V and 2 bases at J, with 7 bases between. This CDR3 comprises 15 residues. Looked up from germline, CDR1 is KGHDR and CDR2 is SFDVKD. CDR3 region: CATSDTETGANVLTF. The CDR3 coding sequence is TGTGCCACCAGTGATACAGAGACTGGGGCCAACGTCCTGACTTTC.

This clone was seen just once. CDR3 nucleotide sequence: TGTGCCAGTAGTCCCCGGTTAGGACAAGACTCCTACGAGCAGTACTTC. It is translated as CASSPRLGQDSYEQYF. This chain joins TRBV19 and TRBJ2-7, with D perhaps matching TRBD1 (5 bases). Trimming removed 5 bases from V and 0 bases from J, with 17 bases in between. This CDR3 spans 16 amino acids. Germline CDR1 LNHDA, CDR2 SQIVND (reference sequence).

V is TRBV5-1 and J is TRBJ2-7, with TRBD1 as a possible D gene (5 bases). V was cut by 0 bases and J by 1 base, with 17 bases left in between. CDR3 length: 17 amino acids. The germline V gene has CDR1 SGHRS and CDR2 YFSETQ. CDR3: CASSLEGIRQGSYEQYF. The CDR3 nucleotides are TGCGCCAGCAGCTTGGAGGGGATTCGTCAGGGATCCTACGAGCAGTACTTC.

There are a few counts of this clone. V gene TRBV4-1 combines with J gene TRBJ2-3; 15 positions match TRBD2. CDR1 MGHRA and CDR2 YSYEKL come from the germline V gene. Trimming cost V 4 bases and J 4 bases; bases outside gene matches: 6. This CDR3 is 17 amino acids long. CDR3 residues: CASSPTGTSGGSDTQYF. DNA for the CDR3: TGCGCCAGCAGCCCGACCGGGACTAGCGGGGGGTCAGATACGCAGTATTTT.

This clone was observed once. This chain connects TRBV2 to TRBJ1-6; tentatively, D is TRBD1 (6 bases). The CDR3 is 15 residues long. V lost 6 bases and J 7 bases, leaving 16 bases between the germline ends. Germline V gives CDR1 SNHLY, CDR2 FYNNEI. In DNA, the CDR3 is TGTGCCAGCAGGGTACAGGGAGTGGAGAATTCACCCCTCCACTTT. As protein: CASRVQGVENSPLHF.

The chain employs TRBV28 and TRBJ1-6; TRBD1 agrees at 7 bases. Looked up from germline, CDR1 is MDHEN and CDR2 is SYDVKM. Trimming took 2 bases from V and 0 from J; bases not matched to a gene: 4. This CDR3 is 17 amino acids long. The CDR3 DNA reads TGTGCCAGCAGTTTACACAGGGGAGACTCCTATAATTCACCCCTCCACTTT. The encoded protein is CASSLHRGDSYNSPLHF.

The rearrangement joins TRBV28 to TRBJ2-7; 9 bases line up with TRBD1. V gave up 7 bases and J gave up 0 bases; unmatched junction bases: 10. CDR1 and CDR2 (germline): MDHEN, SYDVKM. This CDR3 has 16 residues. The DNA of the CDR3 is TGTGCCAGCACCCCTTCTGGGACAGGGCACTCCTACGAGCAGTACTTC. Translating gives CASTPSGTGHSYEQYF.

The chain carries TRBV7-9 and TRBJ1-1, with D hard to call. The CDR3 extends over 13 amino acids. Germline loops: CDR1 SEHNR, CDR2 FQNEAQ (reference sequence). Trimming pared 3 bases from V and 6 bases from J, leaving 11 bases between. In nucleotides, the CDR3 is TGTGCCAGCAGCTTTAAGCAGGCCCCTGAAGCTTTCTTT. Translation: CASSFKQAPEAFF.

The chain joins TRBV28 to TRBJ2-3; the match to TRBD2 covers 8 bases. The CDR3 is 14 amino acids. V trimming: 6 bases; J trimming: 8 bases; junction bases outside the gene matches: 10. Germline V gives CDR1 MDHEN, CDR2 SYDVKM. The CDR3 DNA reads as TGTGCCAGCAGATCCCCGGGACTAGTTGGTACGCAGTATTTT. Translating it yields CASRSPGLVGTQYF.

This clone has just a few counts. The rearrangement joins TRBV19 to TRBJ1-2; D unclear. There are 15 residues in the CDR3. The V gene's germline CDR1 is LNHDA and CDR2 SQIVND (reference sequence). Between the trimmed V and J ends, which lost 2 bases and 4 bases, there was a span of 14 bases. CDR3 amino acids: CASSINPRDPYGYTF. The CDR3 region has the DNA TGTGCCAGTAGTATAAATCCGAGGGATCCCTATGGCTACACCTTC.

The chain uses TRBV28 and TRBJ1-4; TRBD1 is a possible D gene (6 bases). The germline V and J ends were trimmed by 5 bases and 13 bases, with 17 bases remaining between them. Germline lookup yields CDR1 MDHEN and CDR2 SYDVKM. The CDR3 is 13 residues long. CDR3 DNA: TGTGCCAGCAGTCCGCGGTCGACAGGATCACTGTTTTTT. Protein product: CASSPRSTGSLFF.

The chain joins TRBV7-2 to TRBJ2-3; 16 bases agree with TRBD2. CDR3 length equals 16 residues. Germline V gives CDR1 SGHTA, CDR2 FQGNSA. V shed 5 bases and J 8 bases; nucleotides not matched to a gene: 7. CDR3: CASSAGTSGGEGTQYF. CDR3 in DNA: TGTGCCAGCAGCGCAGGGACTAGCGGGGGGGAAGGTACGCAGTATTTT.

The chain carries TRBV6-1 and TRBJ1-3; tentative D call: TRBD1 (6 bases). Germline CDR1 is MNHNS and CDR2 is SASEGT. This CDR3 contains 16 residues. V lost 2 bases and J 8 bases, leaving 19 bases between the germline ends. The CDR3, as DNA: TGTGCCAGCAGTGAATTGGGGGACACCCCCGGGGACACCATATATTTT. Encoded protein: CASSELGDTPGDTIYF.

This rearrangement joins TRBV18 to TRBJ1-6, with TRBD1 matching 7 bases. V trimming: 3 bases; J trimming: 9 bases; junction bases outside the gene matches: 5. The CDR3 spans 14 residues. Germline V gene sequence: CDR1 KGHSH, CDR2 LQKENI. The CDR3 here is CASSPDRVVSPLHF. CDR3 DNA sequence: TGTGCCAGCTCACCCGACAGGGTGGTTTCACCCCTCCACTTT.

Only one count was recorded for this clone. The V gene is TRBV11-2, the J gene TRBJ1-5; 8 bases are a match to TRBD1. Germline-derived CDR1 and CDR2 are SGHAT and FQNNGV. The CDR3 sequence is 15 residues long. The junction had 6 bases not matched to a gene; V was cut back by 8 bases and J by 0 bases. CDR3 residues: CASSQGDYSNQPQHF. The CDR3 bases are TGTGCCAGCTCACAGGGGGATTATAGCAATCAGCCCCAGCATTTT. Drawing the rest from reference TRBV11-2 and TRBJ1-5, the complete variable domain is EAGVAQSPRYKIIEKRQSVAFWCNPISGHATLYWYQQILGQGPKLLIQFQNNGVVDDSQLPKDRFSAERLKGVDSTLKIQPAKLEDSAVYLCASSQGDYSNQPQHFGDGTRLSIL.

This chain connects TRBV9 to TRBJ2-7; D possibly corresponds to TRBD2 (5 bases). The length of the CDR3 is 14 residues. The V and J ends lost 4 bases and 2 bases respectively, with 13 bases between them. Per germline, CDR1 SGDLS and CDR2 YYNGEE. The CDR3 nucleotides are TGTGCCAGCAGCCCGGAGGCCCAGGCCTACGAGCAGTACTTC. This sequence encodes CASSPEAQAYEQYF.

The V call is TRBV5-1, the J call TRBJ1-2; TRBD1 matches 7 bases. This CDR3 comprises 17 residues. Germline values: CDR1 SGHRS, CDR2 YFSETQ. The J segment lost 4 bases and the V segment lost 4 bases, leaving 16 bases of the junction unmatched. For the CDR3, the DNA is TGCGCCAGCAGCCATTCGTCCGGGACCCCAGGGGGCTATGGCTACACCTTC. The encoded protein is CASSHSSGTPGGYGYTF.

This clone turned up a few times. The chain carries TRBV6-5 and TRBJ1-2; a weak D match, TRBD1 (5 bases). The CDR3 has 15 amino acids. Germline CDR1 and CDR2: MNHEY and SVGAGI. V lost 5 bases to trimming and J lost 1 base, with 14 bases between them. In nucleotides, the CDR3 is TGTGCCAGCAGTAGAATGGGGGGGATTAACTATGGCTACACCTTC. It translates to CASSRMGGINYGYTF.

V gene TRBV3-1 (or the pseudogene TRBV3-2) combines with J gene TRBJ2-7; TRBD1 might be the D (6 bases). Germline loops: CDR1 LGHDT, CDR2 YNNKEL (reference sequence). V was shortened by 3 bases and J by 0 bases, with 12 bases between the two germline ends. CDR3 length: 15 residues. This CDR3 reads CASSHFRDISYEQYF. The CDR3 region has the DNA TGTGCCAGCAGCCATTTTCGGGACATCTCCTACGAGCAGTACTTC.

The rearrangement links TRBV19 to TRBJ1-5; D remains ambiguous. Trimming shortened V by 5 bases and J by 2 bases, and 10 bases separated the two germline ends. The V gene's germline CDR1 is LNHDA and CDR2 SQIVND (reference sequence). This CDR3 contains 14 residues. CDR3 nucleotides: TGTGCCAGTAGTTTTACGGGTGGCAATCAGCCCCAGCATTTT. Amino acids: CASSFTGGNQPQHF.